Listed here are 30 T cell receptor beta chains from one sample, sequenced in a study of early T cells in non-severe SARS-CoV-2 infection. Via MiXCR, TCRdb re-called the 5' RACE reads, giving one row per CDR3 protein. The data show under 70,000 distinct CDR3 sequences, approximately 5.9% seen once. The specimen was whole blood, collected at baseline. Every receptor here comes from an adult who was a healthcare worker with PCR-confirmed SARS-CoV-2 infection or an uninfected control (not recorded which).

This clonotype has ten or more counts. This chain uses TRBV6-2 or TRBV6-3 with TRBJ1-5; D perhaps matches TRBD1 (5 bases). The V end lost 6 bases, the J end lost 7 bases, and 13 bases lay between the germline ends. Germline loops: CDR1 MNHEY, CDR2 SVGEGT. This CDR3 is 13 amino acids long. CDR3: CASSRPDKQPQHF. The DNA of the CDR3 is TGTGCCAGCAGCCGACCGGACAAACAGCCCCAGCATTTT.

The chain links TRBV7-9 to TRBJ2-1; D possibly corresponds to TRBD1 (6 bases). The V end was cut by 11 bases, the J end by 0 bases, with 26 bases between. CDR1 is SEHNR, CDR2 FQNEAQ, per germline (reference sequence). This CDR3 comprises 18 residues. The CDR3 DNA follows: TGTGCCGGCACAGGGTTCCAAGTTGGTAGGAGCTCCTACAATGAGCAGTTCTTC. Translated: CAGTGFQVGRSSYNEQFF.

This clonotype showed up many times. The chain couples TRBV27 to TRBJ2-7; TRBD2 aligns across 9 bases. The J segment lost 5 bases and the V segment lost 5 bases, leaving 13 bases of the junction unmatched. CDR1 and CDR2 (germline): MNHEY, SMNVEV (reference sequence). The CDR3 length is 16 residues. CDR3: CASSQVGTSSTHEQYF. DNA of the CDR3: TGTGCCAGCAGTCAGGTCGGGACTAGCAGTACCCACGAGCAGTACTTC.

Points on this clonotype: A much larger clone lies a single base off, so this may be a read error. V and J are TRBV28 and TRBJ1-1; 7 bases are shared with TRBD1. Germline loops: CDR1 MDHEN, CDR2 SYDVKM. There are 13 residues in the CDR3. The CDR3 DNA reads TGTGTCGCAGGGGGGGGAATGGACACTGAAGCTTTCTTT. This encodes CVAGGGMDTEAFF.

This clonotype appeared many times. This chain uses TRBV6-6 with TRBJ1-1; D gene unclear. V lost 0 bases, J lost 4 bases, and 3 bases lay in between. The CDR3 is made up of 12 amino acids. From germline, CDR1 is MNHNY and CDR2 SVGAGI (reference sequence). For the CDR3, the DNA is TGTGCCAGCAGTTACTCGAGCACTGAAGCTTTCTTT. The encoded protein is CASSYSSTEAFF.

This clonotype was recorded at least ten times. The rearrangement links TRBV28 to TRBJ2-4, with 10 nucleotides matching TRBD2. This CDR3 region has 15 residues. V lost 7 bases, J lost 8 bases, and 11 bases stayed unmatched. The germline V gene encodes CDR1 MDHEN and CDR2 SYDVKM. The CDR3: CASTKSGRALHIQYF. For the CDR3, the DNA is TGTGCCAGCACCAAAAGCGGGAGGGCCTTACACATTCAGTACTTC. Full variable domain (outside the CDR3, taken from reference TRBV28 and TRBJ2-4): DVKVTQSSRYLVKRTGEKVFLECVQDMDHENMFWYRQDPGLGLRLIYFSYDVKMKEKGDIPEGYSVSREKKERFSLILESASTNQTSMYLCASTKSGRALHIQYFGAGTRLSVL.

The table lists this clonotype with many counts. The V gene is TRBV7-6, the J gene TRBJ2-2; D is undetermined. Germline-derived CDR1 and CDR2 are SGHVS and FNYEAQ. The CDR3 is 16 residues long. V was cut by 0 bases and J by 0 bases, with 8 bases left in between. In DNA, the CDR3 is TGTGCCAGCAGCTTAGCGTCGGCCGCGAACACCGGGGAGCTGTTTTTT. Its protein product is CASSLASAANTGELFF.

This chain connects TRBV4-3 to TRBJ2-4, with a tentative D call TRBD1 (6 bases). With 5 bases removed from V and 1 base from J, the gap between germline ends came to 18 bases. The CDR3 has 17 residues. Germline CDR1 reads LGHNA; CDR2 reads YSLEER. This CDR3 is CASSYTLQGQAKNIQYF. In DNA form, the CDR3 reads TGCGCCAGCAGCTACACCTTACAGGGTCAGGCCAAAAACATTCAGTACTTC.

This clonotype was counted between two and nine times. The chain employs TRBV28 and TRBJ2-7; tentatively, D is TRBD2 (6 bases). V was shortened by 4 bases and J by 0 bases, with 13 bases between the two germline ends. Germline CDR1 and CDR2: MDHEN and SYDVKM. The CDR3 spans 15 residues. The CDR3 here is CASSSLAPNSYEQYF. CDR3 DNA: TGTGCCAGCAGTTCCCTAGCGCCGAACTCCTACGAGCAGTACTTC.

The rearrangement uses TRBV7-2 and TRBJ2-2, with TRBD2 matching 7 bases. The V gene's germline CDR1 is SGHTA and CDR2 FQGNSA. The CDR3 sequence is 16 residues long. With 4 bases clipped from V and 4 bases from J, the junction kept 9 bases outside the gene matches. The CDR3 DNA is TGTGCCAGCAGCTCCTACCTGACTAGCTCCACCGGGGAGCTGTTTTTT. Its protein is CASSSYLTSSTGELFF.

This clonotype has at least ten counts. CDR3 loop: CASSGYGQGAGYTF. DNA for the CDR3: TGTGCCAGCAGTGGATACGGACAGGGTGCAGGCTACACCTTC. The chain has TRBV27 and TRBJ1-2, with TRBD1 matching over 8 bases. The CDR3 has 14 amino acids. CDR1 and CDR2 (germline): MNHEY, SMNVEV (reference sequence). V lost 5 bases to trimming and J lost 8 bases; unmatched junction nucleotides: 10.

The sample holds many counts of this clonotype. The gene calls are TRBV13 and TRBJ2-1; 9 nucleotides match TRBD1. The CDR3 extends over 17 amino acids. The germline V gene has CDR1 PRHDT and CDR2 FYEKMQ (reference sequence). Losses at the gene ends were 3 bases for V and 4 bases for J; bases not matched to a gene: 10. The CDR3 DNA is TGTGCCAGCAGCTTGACCGGGACAGGGAAGTCGTACAATGAGCAGTTCTTC. Translated, it gives CASSLTGTGKSYNEQFF.

This clonotype was counted many times. The chain has TRBV7-9 and TRBJ1-1; D is unclear. This CDR3 comprises 12 residues. Trimming pared 10 bases from V and 7 bases from J, leaving 16 bases between. Per the germline V gene, CDR1 is SEHNR and CDR2 is FQNEAQ (reference sequence). CDR3 amino acids: CAIELEGSEAFF. CDR3 nucleotides: TGTGCCATCGAGCTTGAGGGCAGTGAAGCTTTCTTT.

This clonotype was counted a few times. The J gene is TRBJ2-3, the V gene TRBV6-5; D may correspond to TRBD1 or TRBD2 (5 bases each). Trimming took off 2 bases at V and 1 base at J, with 7 bases between the two ends. CDR3 size: 14 residues. Germline CDR1 reads MNHEY; CDR2 reads SVGAGI. The CDR3 sequence is CASSYGDGTDTQYF. For the CDR3, the DNA is TGTGCCAGCAGTTACGGGGACGGCACAGATACGCAGTATTTT.

This clonotype was found once. V is TRBV11-2 and J is TRBJ2-7, with D possibly TRBD1 on 5 matching bases. V gave up 4 bases and J gave up 3 bases, with 10 bases separating them. Germline V CDR1 and CDR2: SGHAT, FQNNGV. The CDR3 is 13 amino acids. CDR3 loop: CASSSGHFYEQYF. CDR3 DNA: TGTGCCAGCAGCTCCGGACACTTCTACGAGCAGTACTTC.

The V call is TRBV27, the J call TRBJ2-7; no clear D. Germline V gene lookup returns CDR1 MNHEY and CDR2 SMNVEV (reference sequence). CDR3 size: 15 residues. Between the trimmed V and J ends, which lost 6 bases and 5 bases, there was a span of 20 bases. The CDR3 loop is CASSPGFLSTNEQYF. CDR3 DNA sequence: TGTGCCAGCAGCCCCGGTTTCCTCTCAACAAACGAGCAGTACTTC.

This clonotype was counted a few times. The chain links TRBV20-1 to TRBJ2-7; a possible D gene is TRBD2 (5 bases). The CDR3 is made up of 13 amino acids. V was clipped by 3 bases and J by 2 bases, with 11 bases between them. Germline CDR1 reads DFQATT; CDR2 reads SNEGSKA (reference sequence). In DNA form, the CDR3 reads TGCAGTGCTAGTTGGACTGTAACCTACGAGCAGTACTTC. Encoded protein: CSASWTVTYEQYF.

This clonotype was observed many times. The rearrangement uses TRBV6-1 and TRBJ2-1; D is unclear. CDR1 is MNHNS, CDR2 SASEGT, per germline. This CDR3 is built from 17 residues. The V and J ends lost 1 base and 0 bases respectively, with 13 bases between them. Here the CDR3 DNA reads TGTGCCAGCAGTGAAGTGAACAGCCATCACTCCTACAATGAGCAGTTCTTC. Amino acid sequence: CASSEVNSHHSYNEQFF.

This clonotype was found many times. In DNA, the CDR3 is TGTGCCTCTAAGGGCTATGGCTACACCTTC. Amino acids: CASKGYGYTF. The chain carries TRBV6-6 and TRBJ1-2; D gene uncertain. Trimming removed 11 bases at V and 4 bases at J, with 8 bases between. This CDR3 comprises 10 residues. CDR1 MNHNY and CDR2 SVGAGI come from the germline V gene (reference sequence).

This clonotype has a handful of counts. The V gene is TRBV5-4, the J gene TRBJ2-1; tentatively, D is TRBD2 (5 bases). The ends were cut back, 4 bases at V and 6 bases at J, with 14 bases in the middle. The germline CDR1 and CDR2 sequences are SGHNT and YYREEE (reference sequence). There are 14 residues in the CDR3. The CDR3, as DNA: TGTGCCAGCAGCACGGACTCAACTAGCAATGAGCAGTTCTTC. Translating it yields CASSTDSTSNEQFF.

This clonotype was seen repeatedly, ten times or more. Written as DNA, the CDR3 is TGTGCCAGCAGGGAGACTAGCGGGATGTACGAGCAGTACTTC. This sequence encodes CASRETSGMYEQYF. V usage is TRBV2 and J usage is TRBJ2-7, with 11 bases that match TRBD2. Germline V CDR1 and CDR2: SNHLY, FYNNEI. The CDR3 is 14 amino acids. The junction had 5 bases not matched to a gene; V was cut back by 6 bases and J by 4 bases. Drawing the rest from reference TRBV2 and TRBJ2-7, the complete variable domain is EPEVTQTPSHQVTQMGQEVILRCVPISNHLYFYWYRQILGQKVEFLVSFYNNEISEKSEIFDDQFSVERPDGSNFTLKIRSTKLEDSAMYFCASRETSGMYEQYFGPGTRLTVT.

This sequence joins TRBV20-1 and TRBJ2-1; D is perhaps TRBD2 (5 bases). The CDR3 sequence is 14 residues long. With 6 bases removed from V and 5 bases from J, the gap between germline ends came to 17 bases. Germline lookup yields CDR1 DFQATT and CDR2 SNEGSKA (reference sequence). The CDR3 is CSAGGLERNNEQFF. In nucleotides, the CDR3 is TGCAGTGCGGGCGGGCTAGAACGGAACAATGAGCAGTTCTTC.

V is TRBV29-1 and J is TRBJ1-6, with 8 nucleotides matching TRBD1. V lost 6 bases, J lost 7 bases, and 5 bases stayed unmatched. The germline V gene encodes CDR1 SQVTM and CDR2 ANQGSEA. The CDR3 is made up of 13 amino acids. The CDR3 DNA is TGCAGCGTCCGGGACAGGTTCAATTCACCCCTCCACTTT. Its translation: CSVRDRFNSPLHF.

This clonotype was recorded many times. The chain recombines TRBV7-8 with TRBJ1-1; D is undetermined. This CDR3 is built from 15 residues. V was pared by 1 base and J by 1 base, with 10 bases between. Looked up from germline, CDR1 is SGHVS and CDR2 is FQNEAQ. CDR3 DNA: TGTGCCAGCAGCTTAGTGCGGTTCCGGAACACTGAAGCTTTCTTT. Its protein is CASSLVRFRNTEAFF.

The V call is TRBV27, the J call TRBJ2-4, with TRBD2 matching 12 bases. The CDR3 extends over 17 amino acids. V trimming: 5 bases; J trimming: 7 bases; junction bases outside the gene matches: 12. The germline V gene has CDR1 MNHEY and CDR2 SMNVEV (reference sequence). For the CDR3, the DNA is TGTGCCAGCAGTCCGTCGGCTAGCGGGAGGGCCTGGAACATTCAGTACTTC. Translating gives CASSPSASGRAWNIQYF.

V and J are TRBV28 and TRBJ2-7, with 7 nucleotides matching TRBD2. V trimming: 7 bases; J trimming: 5 bases; junction bases outside the gene matches: 14. Per the germline V gene, CDR1 is MDHEN and CDR2 is SYDVKM. CDR3 length equals 15 residues. DNA for the CDR3: TGTGCCAGCAAGTCTGGGGCTAGCGGAGCCCACGAGCAGTACTTC. Amino acid sequence: CASKSGASGAHEQYF.

This clonotype was seen more than once but under ten times. V is TRBV30 and J is TRBJ1-2; the D is unclear. The CDR3 covers 11 residues. Germline V gives CDR1 GTSNPN, CDR2 SVGIG (reference sequence). V gave up 6 bases and J gave up 1 base, with 6 bases separating them. CDR3 DNA sequence: TGTGCCTGTGGACGTAACTATGGCTACACCTTC. Translated, it gives CACGRNYGYTF.

J is TRBJ2-3 and V is TRBV28; perhaps TRBD2 as D (5 bases). V was trimmed by 7 bases and J by 4 bases, leaving 9 bases between them. The CDR3 is 12 residues long. The germline V gene has CDR1 MDHEN and CDR2 SYDVKM. The CDR3 DNA is TGTGCCAGCACTGAGGGAGCAGATACGCAGTATTTT. Encoded protein: CASTEGADTQYF. Full variable domain (rest looked up from reference TRBV28 and TRBJ2-3): DVKVTQSSRYLVKRTGEKVFLECVQDMDHENMFWYRQDPGLGLRLIYFSYDVKMKEKGDIPEGYSVSREKKERFSLILESASTNQTSMYLCASTEGADTQYFGPGTRLTVL.

This clonotype was seen ten or more times. The rearrangement joins TRBV27 to TRBJ2-1, with 7 bases identical to TRBD2. Germline CDR1 is MNHEY and CDR2 is SMNVEV (reference sequence). V lost 6 bases to trimming and J lost 10 bases; unmatched junction nucleotides: 21. The CDR3 runs to 17 residues. CDR3 DNA: TGTGCCAGCAGCCCTATCCTTCCTAGCGGACCTGTAGGGGAGCAGTTCTTC. This sequence encodes CASSPILPSGPVGEQFF.

This clonotype was observed at least ten times. The chain has TRBV20-1 and TRBJ2-7, with 12 nucleotides matching TRBD2. The germline V gene has CDR1 DFQATT and CDR2 SNEGSKA (reference sequence). Trimming at V came to 6 bases and at J to 6 bases, leaving 9 bases not matched to a gene. This CDR3 is 14 amino acids long. CDR3 DNA sequence: TGCAGTGCCACGACTAGCGGGAGATTGAGCGAGCAGTACTTC. This encodes CSATTSGRLSEQYF.